Listed here are 16 T cell receptor beta chains from one sample, sequenced in a study of siplizumab effects on memory and regulatory T cells. This table comes from immunoSEQ multiplex PCR, and its TCRdb copy is limited to in-frame clones, with some not included. The sample includes some 100,000 clones, about 90% of them seen just once. Material: non-Treg CD4+ T cells sorted from blood. These receptors all come from a human donor in good health.

CDR3 loop: CASSTIGQGENYGYTF. CDR3 sequence (DNA): TGTGCCAGTAGTACCATCGGACAGGGAGAAAACTATGGCTACACCTTC. The chain couples TRBV19 to TRBJ1-2; TRBD1 aligns across 8 bases. The CDR3 is 16 amino acids. Unmatched junction bases numbered 9, after V lost 4 bases and J lost 2 bases. Germline V gene lookup returns CDR1 LNHDA and CDR2 SQIVND (reference sequence).

The J gene is TRBJ1-2, the V gene TRBV29-1; D remains ambiguous. Germline V gives CDR1 SQVTM, CDR2 ANQGSEA. The CDR3 is 12 amino acids. Trimming shortened V by 3 bases and J by 8 bases, and 13 bases separated the two germline ends. CDR3: CSVEAPTGGYTF. CDR3 in DNA: TGCAGCGTTGAGGCTCCGACTGGGGGCTACACCTTC. Full variable domain (remainder filled in from reference TRBV29-1 and TRBJ1-2): SAVISQKPSRDICQRGTSLTIQCQVDSQVTMMFWYRQQPGQSLTLIATANQGSEATYESGFVIDKFPISRPNLTFSTLTVSNMSPEDSSIYLCSVEAPTGGYTFGSGTRLTVV.

The chain is built from TRBV6-6 and TRBJ2-7; D may match TRBD1 or TRBD2 (5 bases each). Germline V gives CDR1 MNHNY, CDR2 SVGAGI (reference sequence). V was trimmed by 0 bases and J by 10 bases, leaving 7 bases between them. This CDR3 is 11 amino acids long. The CDR3 protein is CASSYSGDQYF. The CDR3 DNA reads TGTGCCAGCAGTTACTCCGGGGACCAGTACTTC.

The chain employs TRBV9 and TRBJ2-3; 9 bases agree with TRBD1. Per germline, CDR1 SGDLS and CDR2 YYNGEE. V shed 5 bases and J 9 bases; nucleotides not matched to a gene: 13. CDR3 length equals 15 residues. The DNA for the CDR3 is TGTGCCAGCAGTACCCCGGGACAGGGCCCGGGAACGCAGTATTTT. Its protein product is CASSTPGQGPGTQYF. Supplemented by reference TRBV9 and TRBJ2-3, the full variable domain reads DSGVTQTPKHLITATGQRVTLRCSPRSGDLSVYWYQQSLDQGLQFLIQYYNGEERAKGNILERFSAQQFPDLHSELNLSSLELGDSALYFCASSTPGQGPGTQYFGPGTRLTVL.

This chain connects TRBV5-1 to TRBJ1-2; maybe TRBD1 (5 bases). The V gene's germline CDR1 is SGHRS and CDR2 YFSETQ. This CDR3 region has 15 residues. Trimming shortened V by 0 bases and J by 6 bases, and 15 bases separated the two germline ends. CDR3 loop: CASSLGQSVGDGYTF. The CDR3 DNA follows: TGCGCCAGCAGCTTGGGACAGTCGGTAGGGGATGGCTACACCTTC.

This clone was detected only once. This chain connects TRBV21-1 to TRBJ1-5. TRBV21-1 counts as a pseudogene. This CDR3 is 18 amino acids long. The CDR3 reads CASSRLSPEGGFGQPQHF. The CDR3 DNA is TGTGCCAGCAGCAGACTCTCCCCTGAGGGGGGGTTTGGACAGCCCCAGCATTTT.

This chain uses TRBV4-1 with TRBJ2-3; D is unresolved. The CDR3 length is 15 residues. CDR1 is MGHRA and CDR2 is YSYEKL in the germline V gene. V lost 3 bases, J lost 6 bases, and 16 bases lay in between. For the CDR3, the DNA is TGCGCCAGCAGCCATCCGGGCCGGTCTAGGGATACGCAGTATTTT. It yields the protein CASSHPGRSRDTQYF.

This rearrangement joins TRBV19 to TRBJ2-1; D gene ambiguous. Trimming removed 3 bases at V and 6 bases at J, with 15 bases between. The CDR3 length is 15 residues. Germline V gives CDR1 LNHDA, CDR2 SQIVND (reference sequence). The CDR3 sequence is CASSMDPWVGNEQFF. The CDR3 DNA reads as TGTGCCAGTAGTATGGACCCGTGGGTCGGCAATGAGCAGTTCTTC.

This chain links TRBV5-4 with TRBJ2-5; 11 bases match TRBD1. The CDR3 has 15 amino acids. Germline V gene lookup returns CDR1 SGHNT and CDR2 YYREEE (reference sequence). J lost 4 bases, V lost 4 bases, and 6 bases had no gene match. The DNA for the CDR3 is TGTGCCAGCAGCCCGGACAGGGGGCTTAGAGAGACCCAGTACTTC. This gives the protein CASSPDRGLRETQYF.

The V gene is TRBV28, the J gene TRBJ2-4; maybe TRBD1 (6 bases). V shed 4 bases and J shed 5 bases, with 15 bases lying between them. This CDR3 spans 15 amino acids. The germline CDR1 and CDR2 sequences are MDHEN and SYDVKM. CDR3 protein: CASSSTQGSENIQYF. DNA for the CDR3: TGTGCCAGCAGTTCCACCCAGGGGTCCGAAAACATTCAGTACTTC.

V usage is TRBV6-4 and J usage is TRBJ2-3; TRBD2 might be the D (6 bases). V lost 0 bases to trimming and J lost 3 bases, with 28 bases between them. CDR3 length: 21 amino acids. Germline assignment: CDR1 MRHNA and CDR2 SNTAGT. CDR3 coding DNA: TGTGCCAGCAGTGACTCTATCGTCTGTACTAGCAAGGTTTTTAGGACAGATACGCAGTATTTT. It yields the protein CASSDSIVCTSKVFRTDTQYF.

The V gene is TRBV5-1, the J gene TRBJ2-1; 11 bases agree with TRBD2. This CDR3 contains 15 residues. V was clipped by 7 bases and J by 6 bases; unmatched bases: 9. Germline CDR1 is SGHRS and CDR2 is YFSETQ. CDR3 coding DNA: TGCGCCAGCTACCCGGGACTAGCGGCCCGCAATGAGCAGTTCTTC. This sequence encodes CASYPGLAARNEQFF.

The chain joins TRBV2 to TRBJ1-6; no clear D gene. CDR1 is SNHLY, CDR2 FYNNEI, per germline. The CDR3 spans 13 residues. V lost 8 bases and J lost 14, with 19 bases in between. CDR3 protein: CASDSPGRSSLHF. Here the CDR3 DNA reads TGTGCCAGCGACTCTCCGGGTCGGTCATCCCTCCACTTT.

This sequence joins TRBV11-3 and TRBJ2-5, with D perhaps TRBD1 (5 bases). The CDR3 spans 14 residues. Trimming took off 5 bases at V and 1 base at J, with 11 bases between the two ends. Germline CDR1 SGHNT, CDR2 YENEEA. CDR3 region: CASSPRQIQETQYF. The CDR3 coding sequence is TGTGCCAGCAGCCCCAGACAGATCCAAGAGACCCAGTACTTC.

V is TRBV5-4 and J is TRBJ1-2, with D perhaps TRBD1 (6 bases). CDR1 and CDR2 from the germline V gene are SGHNT and YYREEE (reference sequence). This CDR3 comprises 13 residues. The V gene lost 4 bases and the J gene lost 4 bases, with 11 bases spanning the gap. Written as DNA, the CDR3 is TGTGCCAGCAGCCCGTACAGGGCCTATGGCTACACCTTC. This codes for CASSPYRAYGYTF. Full variable domain (outside the CDR3, taken from reference TRBV5-4 and TRBJ1-2): ETGVTQSPTHLIKTRGQQVTLRCSSQSGHNTVSWYQQALGQGPQFIFQYYREEENGRGNFPPRFSGLQFPNYSSELNVNALELDDSALYLCASSPYRAYGYTFGSGTRLTVV.

This chain connects TRBV5-1 to TRBJ1-1; D not resolved. Germline V gives CDR1 SGHRS, CDR2 YFSETQ. The CDR3 runs to 14 residues. Trimming left V 0 bases short and J 1 base short, with 7 bases between. The DNA for the CDR3 is TGCGCCAGCAGCTTGGGTTCGGCGAACACTGAAGCTTTCTTT. It encodes CASSLGSANTEAFF.